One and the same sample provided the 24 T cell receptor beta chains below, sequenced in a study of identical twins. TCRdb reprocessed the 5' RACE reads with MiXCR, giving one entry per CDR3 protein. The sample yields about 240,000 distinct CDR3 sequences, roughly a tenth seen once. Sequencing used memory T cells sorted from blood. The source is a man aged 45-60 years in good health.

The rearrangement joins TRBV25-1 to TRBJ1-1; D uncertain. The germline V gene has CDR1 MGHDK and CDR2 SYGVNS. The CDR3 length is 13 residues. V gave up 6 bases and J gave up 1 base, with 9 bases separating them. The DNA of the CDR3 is TGTGCCAGCAGACCTGCTACGAACACTGAAGCTTTCTTT. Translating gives CASRPATNTEAFF.

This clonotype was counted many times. The CDR3 here is CASSGGGIYGYTF. The CDR3 DNA sequence: TGTGCCAGCAGCGGGGGAGGAATCTATGGCTACACCTTC. The chain has TRBV6-2 or TRBV6-3 and TRBJ1-2; D may be TRBD1 (5 bases). From germline, CDR1 is MNHEY and CDR2 SVGEGT. This CDR3 has 13 residues. V gave up 6 bases and J gave up 4 bases, with 12 bases separating them.

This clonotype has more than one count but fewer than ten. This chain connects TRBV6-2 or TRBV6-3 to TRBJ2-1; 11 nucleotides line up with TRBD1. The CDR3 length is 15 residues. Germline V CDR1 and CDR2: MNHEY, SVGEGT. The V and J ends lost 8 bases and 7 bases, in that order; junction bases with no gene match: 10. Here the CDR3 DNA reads TGTGCCAGCGGAACCAGGACAGGGGGCCGAAATGAGCAGTTCTTC. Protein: CASGTRTGGRNEQFF.

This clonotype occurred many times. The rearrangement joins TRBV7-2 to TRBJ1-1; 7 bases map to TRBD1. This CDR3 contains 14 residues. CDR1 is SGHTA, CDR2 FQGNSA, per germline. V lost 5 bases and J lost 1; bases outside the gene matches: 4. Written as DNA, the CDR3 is TGTGCCAGCAGCCTCAACAGGGGGAACACTGAAGCTTTCTTT. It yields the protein CASSLNRGNTEAFF.

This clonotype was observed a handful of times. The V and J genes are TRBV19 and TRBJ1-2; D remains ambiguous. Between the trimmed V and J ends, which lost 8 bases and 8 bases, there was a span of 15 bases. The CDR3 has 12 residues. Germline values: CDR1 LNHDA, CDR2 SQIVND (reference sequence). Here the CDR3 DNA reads TGTGCCAGTTGGACCGATCACTTAGGCTACACCTTC. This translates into CASWTDHLGYTF. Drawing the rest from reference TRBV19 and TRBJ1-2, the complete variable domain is DGGITQSPKYLFRKEGQNVTLSCEQNLNHDAMYWYRQDPGQGLRLIYYSQIVNDFQKGDIAEGYSVSREKKESFPLTVTSAQKNPTAFYLCASWTDHLGYTFGSGTRLTVV.

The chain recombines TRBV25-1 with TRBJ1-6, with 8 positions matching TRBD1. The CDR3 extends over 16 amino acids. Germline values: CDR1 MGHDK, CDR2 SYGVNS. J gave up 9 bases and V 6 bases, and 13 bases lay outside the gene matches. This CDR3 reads CASSPTGRGLRSPLHF. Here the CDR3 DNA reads TGTGCCAGCAGCCCAACGGGCAGGGGGCTTCGTTCACCCCTCCACTTT. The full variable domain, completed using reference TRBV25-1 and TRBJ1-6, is EADIYQTPRYLVIGTGKKITLECSQTMGHDKMYWYQQDPGMELHLIHYSYGVNSTEKGDLSSESTVSRIRTEHFPLTLESARPSHTSQYLCASSPTGRGLRSPLHFGNGTRLTVT.

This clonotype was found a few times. The CDR3 coding sequence is TGTGCCAGCAGTCCTAGGGGGGGACTGCGCTCCTACAATGAGCAGTTCTTC. Its translation: CASSPRGGLRSYNEQFF. The chain links TRBV12-3 or TRBV12-4 to TRBJ2-1, with D maybe TRBD2 (7 bases). CDR3 length: 17 residues. Trimming shortened V by 5 bases and J by 0 bases, and 17 bases separated the two germline ends.

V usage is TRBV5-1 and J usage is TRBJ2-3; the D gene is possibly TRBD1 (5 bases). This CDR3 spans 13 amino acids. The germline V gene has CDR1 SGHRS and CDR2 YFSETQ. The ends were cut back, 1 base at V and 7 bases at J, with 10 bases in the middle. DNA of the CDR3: TGCGCCAGCAGCTTGACAGGTTCTCATACGCAGTATTTT. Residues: CASSLTGSHTQYF.

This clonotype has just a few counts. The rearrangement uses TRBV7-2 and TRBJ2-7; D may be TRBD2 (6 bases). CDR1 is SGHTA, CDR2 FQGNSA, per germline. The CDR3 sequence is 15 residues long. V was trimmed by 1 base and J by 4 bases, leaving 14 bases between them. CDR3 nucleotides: TGTGCCAGCAGCTTAGTTAGTAGCGGACCTTACGAGCAGTACTTC. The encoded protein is CASSLVSSGPYEQYF.

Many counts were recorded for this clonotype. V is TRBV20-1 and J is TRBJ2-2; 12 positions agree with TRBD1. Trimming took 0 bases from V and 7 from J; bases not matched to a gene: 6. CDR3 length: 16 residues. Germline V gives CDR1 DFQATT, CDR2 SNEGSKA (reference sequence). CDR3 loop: CSARDLGQGAVGELFF. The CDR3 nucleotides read TGCAGTGCTAGAGATTTGGGACAGGGGGCCGTCGGGGAGCTGTTTTTT.

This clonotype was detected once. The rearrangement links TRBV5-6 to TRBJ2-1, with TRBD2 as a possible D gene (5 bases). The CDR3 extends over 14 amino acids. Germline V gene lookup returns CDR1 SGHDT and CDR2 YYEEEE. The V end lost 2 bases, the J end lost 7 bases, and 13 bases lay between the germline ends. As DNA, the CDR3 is TGTGCCAGCAGCTTTTGGACTTTGGGGAATGAGCAGTTCTTC. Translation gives CASSFWTLGNEQFF.

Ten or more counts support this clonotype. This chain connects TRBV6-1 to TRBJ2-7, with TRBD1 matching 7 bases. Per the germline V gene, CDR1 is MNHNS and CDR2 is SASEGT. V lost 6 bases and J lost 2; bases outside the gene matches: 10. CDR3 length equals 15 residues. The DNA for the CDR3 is TGTGCCAGCAGACCAGGACAGGCCTCTCCCTACGAGCAGTACTTC. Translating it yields CASRPGQASPYEQYF.

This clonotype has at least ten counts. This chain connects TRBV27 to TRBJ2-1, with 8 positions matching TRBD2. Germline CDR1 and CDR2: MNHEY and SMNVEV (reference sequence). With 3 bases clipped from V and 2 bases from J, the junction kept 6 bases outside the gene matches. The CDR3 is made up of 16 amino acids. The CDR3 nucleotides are TGTGCCAGCAGTTTTACGCGGGGGGTCGCCTACAATGAGCAGTTCTTC. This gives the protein CASSFTRGVAYNEQFF.

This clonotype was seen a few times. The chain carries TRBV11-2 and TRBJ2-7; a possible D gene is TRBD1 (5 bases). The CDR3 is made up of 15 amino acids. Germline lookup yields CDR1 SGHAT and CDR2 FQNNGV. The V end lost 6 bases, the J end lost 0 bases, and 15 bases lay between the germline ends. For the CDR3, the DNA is TGTGCCAGCAGGTCCCCCAGGGCAAGCTCCTACGAGCAGTACTTC. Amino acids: CASRSPRASSYEQYF.

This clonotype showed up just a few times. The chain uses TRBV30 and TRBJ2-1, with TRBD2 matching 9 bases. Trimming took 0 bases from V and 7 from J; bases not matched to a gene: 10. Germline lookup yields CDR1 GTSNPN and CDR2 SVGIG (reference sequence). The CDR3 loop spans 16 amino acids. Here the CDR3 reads CAWSVLGSGGRNEQFF. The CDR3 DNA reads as TGTGCCTGGAGTGTACTGGGTAGCGGGGGTCGGAATGAGCAGTTCTTC.

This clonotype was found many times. CDR3 loop: CASSSQGVYSPLHF. The CDR3, as DNA: TGCGCCAGCAGCTCACAGGGGGTCTATTCACCCCTCCACTTT. The chain is built from TRBV5-1 and TRBJ1-6; 8 nucleotides agree with TRBD1. V dropped 3 bases and J dropped 8; count of bases not matched to a gene: 4. Germline V gene lookup returns CDR1 SGHRS and CDR2 YFSETQ. The CDR3 has 14 residues.

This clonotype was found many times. The CDR3 sequence: CASSRDPRTGESSNTGELFF. The CDR3 DNA sequence: TGTGCCAGCAGCCGAGACCCGAGAACAGGAGAGTCCTCGAACACCGGGGAGCTGTTTTTT. This chain joins TRBV3-1 and TRBJ2-2, with TRBD1 as a possible D gene (5 bases). CDR1 is LGHDT and CDR2 is YNNKEL in the germline V gene (reference sequence). The V and J ends lost 4 bases and 0 bases respectively, with 24 bases between them. CDR3 length: 20 residues. Based on the CDR3 plus reference TRBV3-1 and TRBJ2-2, the full variable domain is DTAVSQTPKYLVTQMGNDKSIKCEQNLGHDTMYWYKQDSKKFLKIMFSYNNKELIINETVPNRFSPKSPDKAHLNLHINSLELGDSAVYFCASSRDPRTGESSNTGELFFGEGSRLTVL.

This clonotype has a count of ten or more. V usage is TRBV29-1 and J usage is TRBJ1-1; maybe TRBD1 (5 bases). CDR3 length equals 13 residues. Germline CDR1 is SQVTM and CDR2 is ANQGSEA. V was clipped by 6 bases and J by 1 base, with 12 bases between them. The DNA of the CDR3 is TGCAGCGTCGACAGCCCACGGAACACTGAAGCTTTCTTT. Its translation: CSVDSPRNTEAFF.

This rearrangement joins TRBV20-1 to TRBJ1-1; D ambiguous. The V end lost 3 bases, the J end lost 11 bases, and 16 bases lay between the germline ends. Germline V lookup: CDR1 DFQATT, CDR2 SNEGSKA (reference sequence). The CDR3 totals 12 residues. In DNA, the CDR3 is TGCAGTGCTAGCCTAAACAGTGTGCAGGCTTTCTTT. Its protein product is CSASLNSVQAFF.

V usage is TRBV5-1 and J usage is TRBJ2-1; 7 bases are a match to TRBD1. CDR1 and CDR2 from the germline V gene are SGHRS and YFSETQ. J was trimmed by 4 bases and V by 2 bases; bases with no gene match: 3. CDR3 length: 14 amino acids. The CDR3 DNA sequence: TGCGCCAGCAGCTTTGGACAGGAATACAATGAGCAGTTCTTC. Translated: CASSFGQEYNEQFF. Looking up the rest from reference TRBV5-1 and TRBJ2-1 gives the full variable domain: KAGVTQTPRYLIKTRGQQVTLSCSPISGHRSVSWYQQTPGQGLQFLFEYFSETQRNKGNFPGRFSGRQFSNSRSEMNVSTLELGDSALYLCASSFGQEYNEQFFGPGTRLTVL.

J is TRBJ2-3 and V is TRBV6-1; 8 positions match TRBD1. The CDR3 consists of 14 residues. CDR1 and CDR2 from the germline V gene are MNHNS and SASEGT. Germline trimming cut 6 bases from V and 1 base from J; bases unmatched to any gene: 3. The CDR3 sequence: CASRPQGGTDTQYF. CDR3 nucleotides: TGTGCCAGCAGACCACAGGGGGGCACAGATACGCAGTATTTT.

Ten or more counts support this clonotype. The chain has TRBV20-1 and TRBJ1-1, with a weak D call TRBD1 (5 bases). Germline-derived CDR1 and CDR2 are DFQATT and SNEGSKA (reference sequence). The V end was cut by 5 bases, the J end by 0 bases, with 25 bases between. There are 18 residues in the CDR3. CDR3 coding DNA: TGCAGTGCTCCCGGGACTGCAGGCTTTCGCCCGCTGAACACTGAAGCTTTCTTT. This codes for CSAPGTAGFRPLNTEAFF.

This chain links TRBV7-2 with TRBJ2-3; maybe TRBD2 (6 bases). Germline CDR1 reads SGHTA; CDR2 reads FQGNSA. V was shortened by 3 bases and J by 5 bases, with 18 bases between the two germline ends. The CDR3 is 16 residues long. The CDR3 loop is CASSFWSSWTKDTQYF. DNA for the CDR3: TGTGCCAGCAGCTTTTGGTCTAGCTGGACTAAAGATACGCAGTATTTT.

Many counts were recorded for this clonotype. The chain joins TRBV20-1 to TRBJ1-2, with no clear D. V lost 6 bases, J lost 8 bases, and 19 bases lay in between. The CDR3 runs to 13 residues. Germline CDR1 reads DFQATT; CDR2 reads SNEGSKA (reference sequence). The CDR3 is CSAPPDGPWGYTF. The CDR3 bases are TGCAGTGCCCCTCCAGATGGGCCTTGGGGCTACACCTTC.